Below, 19 T cell receptor beta chains from the same sample are listed, as sequenced in a study of identical twins (dated by TCRdb to 2016 to 2018). Libraries were made using 5' RACE. Sequencer: Illumina HiSeq 2000. The public reads were run again by TCRdb, first through fastp at Q25 and then through MiXCR, and only productive beta chains were kept. Rows with one shared CDR3 protein collapse into an entry with the most common genes and DNA. The sample data list hundreds of thousands of distinct CDR3 sequences, and approximately 18% of these were observed just once. 13% of the sample lies in the top ten. This sample also appeared in a second study, on T cells expressing NK-cell markers.

Sequencing input: PBMCs. All receptors come from a woman younger than 35 in good health.

This clonotype has just a few counts. In DNA, the CDR3 is TGCAGTGCTAGAGATCGACAGAAGAGCTCCTATAATTCACCCCTCCACTTT. Its translation: CSARDRQKSSYNSPLHF. This chain uses TRBV20-1 with TRBJ1-6, with D possibly TRBD1 on 5 matching bases. The CDR3 covers 17 residues. Germline values: CDR1 DFQATT, CDR2 SNEGSKA (reference sequence). The V end lost 0 bases, the J end lost 0 bases, and 12 bases lay between the germline ends.

This clonotype was seen only a few times. The gene calls are TRBV20-1 and TRBJ1-3; no clear D gene. Trimming pared 6 bases from V and 0 bases from J, leaving 12 bases between. The CDR3 runs 14 residues. Germline V gene sequence: CDR1 DFQATT, CDR2 SNEGSKA (reference sequence). CDR3 DNA: TGCAGTGCCCCGATGTTTGACTCTGGAAACACCATATATTTT. This translates into CSAPMFDSGNTIYF.

This clonotype has more than one count but fewer than ten. The V gene is TRBV10-3, the J gene TRBJ2-5; D is perhaps TRBD2 (6 bases). Germline V gene sequence: CDR1 ENHRY, CDR2 SYGVKD. The CDR3 contains 12 residues. Deletions cut 8 bases from V and 0 bases from J, with 7 bases between. DNA of the CDR3: TGTGCCATCGGAGGGAACCAAGAGACCCAGTACTTC. Translated: CAIGGNQETQYF.

The chain has TRBV3-1 and TRBJ2-5, with D perhaps TRBD1 (6 bases). Germline lookup yields CDR1 LGHDT and CDR2 YNNKEL (reference sequence). The CDR3 runs 15 residues. Deletions cut 10 bases from V and 3 bases from J, with 21 bases between. The CDR3 loop reads CAIELFSGTKETQYF. Here the CDR3 DNA reads TGTGCCATCGAGCTATTTTCGGGGACAAAAGAGACCCAGTACTTC.

This chain uses TRBV5-1 with TRBJ2-3; 7 positions agree with TRBD2. Germline CDR1 and CDR2: SGHRS and YFSETQ. V shed 5 bases and J 5 bases; nucleotides not matched to a gene: 8. The CDR3 loop spans 14 amino acids. CDR3 loop: CASSQGLIVDTQYF. Written as DNA, the CDR3 is TGCGCCAGCAGTCAGGGACTAATAGTAGATACGCAGTATTTT.

This clonotype came up a few times. V usage is TRBV5-1 and J usage is TRBJ1-5, with 7 bases matching TRBD1. The germline V gene has CDR1 SGHRS and CDR2 YFSETQ. CDR3 length: 15 residues. V lost 4 bases, J lost 5 bases, and 9 bases stayed unmatched. The CDR3 is CASSDPGQPDQPQHF. The CDR3 region has the DNA TGCGCCAGCAGCGATCCGGGACAGCCGGATCAGCCCCAGCATTTT.

The chain joins TRBV6-1 to TRBJ2-3; 7 bases match TRBD2. The CDR3 consists of 15 residues. The V gene's germline CDR1 is MNHNS and CDR2 SASEGT. V lost 6 bases, J lost 1 base, and 7 bases stayed unmatched. The CDR3 is CASRRELRGTDTQYF. The CDR3 nucleotides are TGTGCCAGCAGGCGGGAGCTCAGGGGCACAGATACGCAGTATTTT.

This clonotype was detected a few times. A much larger clone lies one base from this, so it may be a read error. The CDR3 protein is CASSPAYEQFF. As DNA, the CDR3 is TGTGCCAGCAGCCCCGCCTATGAGCAGTTCTTC. This chain joins TRBV6-2 or TRBV6-3 and TRBJ2-1; D gene uncertain. The CDR3 is 11 amino acids. Germline loops: CDR1 MNHEY, CDR2 SVGEGT. V lost 6 bases and J 8 bases, leaving 8 bases between the germline ends.

The chain couples TRBV12-3 or TRBV12-4 to TRBJ1-6, with D hard to call. The CDR3 sequence is 14 residues long. V gave up 2 bases and J gave up 7 bases, with 9 bases separating them. As DNA, the CDR3 is TGTGCCAGCAGTTTAATGCTGGGGAATTCACCCCTCCACTTT. Its translation is CASSLMLGNSPLHF.

This chain uses TRBV12-3 or TRBV12-4 with TRBJ1-5; D unresolved. The CDR3 length is 12 residues. V lost 6 bases and J 2 bases, leaving 5 bases between the germline ends. This CDR3 is CASRRGNQPQHF. CDR3 sequence (DNA): TGTGCCAGCAGAAGGGGCAATCAGCCCCAGCATTTT.

This clonotype has only a few counts. CDR3 sequence (DNA): TGTGCCAGCAGCCTAACCCTAGCGTACCAAGAGACCCAGTACTTC. Translating it yields CASSLTLAYQETQYF. The gene calls are TRBV7-2 and TRBJ2-5; D is possibly TRBD2 (6 bases). Germline V CDR1 and CDR2: SGHTA, FQGNSA. The CDR3 runs to 15 residues. Trimming took off 5 bases at V and 0 bases at J, with 13 bases between the two ends.

The V gene is TRBV29-1, the J gene TRBJ2-1, with 9 bases that match TRBD1. The CDR3 totals 14 residues. Germline-derived CDR1 and CDR2 are SQVTM and ANQGSEA. V was clipped by 4 bases and J by 3 bases; unmatched bases: 4. The CDR3 here is CSVAGTGLYNEQFF. DNA of the CDR3: TGCAGCGTTGCCGGGACAGGGCTCTACAATGAGCAGTTCTTC.

This clonotype was detected a few times. The V gene is TRBV20-1, the J gene TRBJ2-7; TRBD2 might be the D (6 bases). CDR1 and CDR2 (germline): DFQATT, SNEGSKA (reference sequence). The CDR3 is made up of 12 amino acids. V gave up 7 bases and J gave up 6 bases, with 16 bases separating them. The CDR3 DNA reads as TGCAGTGGATCGACTAGTGTTTCCGAGCAGTACTTC. As protein: CSGSTSVSEQYF.

The V call is TRBV5-1, the J call TRBJ1-1, with 7 bases matching TRBD1. The CDR3 has 17 amino acids. V trimming: 4 bases; J trimming: 0 bases; junction bases outside the gene matches: 12. Germline V CDR1 and CDR2: SGHRS, YFSETQ. CDR3 in amino acids: CASSIGKWDSMNTEAFF. The CDR3 nucleotides are TGCGCCAGCAGCATCGGTAAGTGGGACAGCATGAACACTGAAGCTTTCTTT.

The CDR3 is CASSLASGVYGELFF. The CDR3 DNA follows: TGTGCCAGCAGCTTGGCTAGCGGGGTGTACGGGGAGCTGTTTTTT. The genes are TRBV5-4 and TRBJ2-2; 9 bases agree with TRBD2. V dropped 0 bases and J dropped 7; count of bases not matched to a gene: 4. Germline lookup yields CDR1 SGHNT and CDR2 YYREEE (reference sequence). This CDR3 region has 15 residues.

This clonotype showed up just a few times. This sequence joins TRBV12-3 or TRBV12-4 and TRBJ2-1; 12 bases map to TRBD2. V lost 3 bases, J lost 8 bases, and 5 bases stayed unmatched. CDR3 size: 15 residues. The CDR3 reads CASSFLAGGRDEQFF. DNA for the CDR3: TGTGCCAGCAGTTTTCTAGCGGGAGGGCGAGATGAGCAGTTCTTC.

This rearrangement joins TRBV14 to TRBJ2-5; 10 bases fit TRBD1. J gave up 2 bases and V 4 bases, and 7 bases lay outside the gene matches. The germline gives CDR1 SGHDN, CDR2 FVKESK. The CDR3 extends over 16 amino acids. CDR3 nucleotide sequence: TGTGCCAGCAGCCTTCGGGACAGGGGATCTCAAGAGACCCAGTACTTC. This translates into CASSLRDRGSQETQYF.

Note on this clonotype: Mismatch with germline at one junction end may stem from a read error. The CDR3: CAIKGSNTGELLF. In nucleotides, the CDR3 is TGTGCCATCAAAGGGTCGAACACCGGGGAGCTGCTTTTT. The chain is built from TRBV10-3 and TRBJ2-2; D perhaps matches TRBD2 (5 bases). Looked up from germline, CDR1 is ENHRY and CDR2 is SYGVKD. The CDR3 contains 13 residues.

V usage is TRBV20-1 and J usage is TRBJ2-7; 7 bases align to TRBD2. Germline values: CDR1 DFQATT, CDR2 SNEGSKA (reference sequence). Trimming at V came to 3 bases and at J to 6 bases, leaving 17 bases not matched to a gene. The CDR3 has 16 residues. The CDR3 DNA is TGCAGTGCTAGTTTGGCTAGCGGAGGGGTTTATGGCGAGCAGTACTTC. Translated: CSASLASGGVYGEQYF.